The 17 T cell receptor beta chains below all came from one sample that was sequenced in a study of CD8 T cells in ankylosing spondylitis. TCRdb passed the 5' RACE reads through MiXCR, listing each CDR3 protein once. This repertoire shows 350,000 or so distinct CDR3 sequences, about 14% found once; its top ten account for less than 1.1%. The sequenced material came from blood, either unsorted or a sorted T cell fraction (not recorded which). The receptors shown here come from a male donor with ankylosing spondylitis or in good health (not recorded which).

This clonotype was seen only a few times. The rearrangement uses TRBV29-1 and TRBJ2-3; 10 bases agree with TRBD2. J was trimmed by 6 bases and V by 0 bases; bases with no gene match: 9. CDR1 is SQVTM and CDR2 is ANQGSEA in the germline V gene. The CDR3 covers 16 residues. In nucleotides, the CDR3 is TGCAGCGTTGAAGAGGGAGCTAGCGGGAGACCGGATACGCAGTATTTT. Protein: CSVEEGASGRPDTQYF.

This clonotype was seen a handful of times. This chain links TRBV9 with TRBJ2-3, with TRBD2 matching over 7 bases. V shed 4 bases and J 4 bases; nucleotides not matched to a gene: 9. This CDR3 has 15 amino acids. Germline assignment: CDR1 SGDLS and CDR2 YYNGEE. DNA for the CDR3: TGTGCCAGCAGCCCTATGACTAGCCAGGCAGATACGCAGTATTTT. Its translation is CASSPMTSQADTQYF.

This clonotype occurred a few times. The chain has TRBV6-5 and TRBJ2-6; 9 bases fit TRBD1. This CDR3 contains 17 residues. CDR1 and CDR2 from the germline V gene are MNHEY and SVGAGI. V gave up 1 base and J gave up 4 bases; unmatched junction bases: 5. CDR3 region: CASSYLTGGAGANVLTF. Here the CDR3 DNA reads TGTGCCAGCAGTTACTTGACAGGGGGGGCCGGGGCCAACGTCCTGACTTTC.

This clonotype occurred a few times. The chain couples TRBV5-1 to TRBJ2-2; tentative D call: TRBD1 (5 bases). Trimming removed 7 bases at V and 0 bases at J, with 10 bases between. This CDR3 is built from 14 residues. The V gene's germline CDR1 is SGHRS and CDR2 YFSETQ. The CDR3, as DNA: TGCGCCAGCCGCCTGGGGCCGAACACCGGGGAGCTGTTTTTT. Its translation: CASRLGPNTGELFF.

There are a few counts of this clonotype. For the CDR3, the DNA is TGTGCCAGCAGCTCGTTAGCGGTCCCCAGGGGCGAGGGTGAGCAGTTCTTC. It yields the protein CASSSLAVPRGEGEQFF. J is TRBJ2-1 and V is TRBV11-2; D is possibly TRBD1 or TRBD2 (6 bases each). V was shortened by 4 bases and J by 9 bases, with 25 bases between the two germline ends. Germline V CDR1 and CDR2: SGHAT, FQNNGV. The CDR3 extends over 17 amino acids. Full variable domain (outside the CDR3, taken from reference TRBV11-2 and TRBJ2-1): EAGVAQSPRYKIIEKRQSVAFWCNPISGHATLYWYQQILGQGPKLLIQFQNNGVVDDSQLPKDRFSAERLKGVDSTLKIQPAKLEDSAVYLCASSSLAVPRGEGEQFFGPGTRLTVL.

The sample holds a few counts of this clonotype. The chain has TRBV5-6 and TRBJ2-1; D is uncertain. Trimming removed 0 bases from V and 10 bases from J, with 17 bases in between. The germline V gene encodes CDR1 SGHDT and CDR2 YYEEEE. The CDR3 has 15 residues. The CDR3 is CASSLVANQGIEQFF. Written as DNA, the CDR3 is TGTGCCAGCAGCTTGGTTGCAAACCAAGGAATCGAGCAGTTCTTC.

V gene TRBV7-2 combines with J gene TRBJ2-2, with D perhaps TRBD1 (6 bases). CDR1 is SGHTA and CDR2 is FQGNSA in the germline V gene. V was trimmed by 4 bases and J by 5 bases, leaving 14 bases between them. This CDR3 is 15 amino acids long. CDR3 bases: TGTGCCAGCAGCTCCCGGACAGCTCAAACCGGGGAGCTGTTTTTT. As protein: CASSSRTAQTGELFF.

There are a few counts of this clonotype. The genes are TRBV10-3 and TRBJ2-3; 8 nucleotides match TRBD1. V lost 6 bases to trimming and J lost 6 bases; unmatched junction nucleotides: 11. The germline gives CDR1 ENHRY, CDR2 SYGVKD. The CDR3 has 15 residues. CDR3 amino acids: CAIRTGEAVRDTQYF. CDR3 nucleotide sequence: TGTGCCATCAGGACAGGGGAGGCGGTTCGCGATACGCAGTATTTT.

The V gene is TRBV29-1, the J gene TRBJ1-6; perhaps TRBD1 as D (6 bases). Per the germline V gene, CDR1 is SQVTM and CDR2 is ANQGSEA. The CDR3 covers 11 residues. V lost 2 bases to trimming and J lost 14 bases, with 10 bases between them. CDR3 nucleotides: TGCAGCGTTGAACGCCAGGGGTCCCTCCACTTT. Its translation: CSVERQGSLHF. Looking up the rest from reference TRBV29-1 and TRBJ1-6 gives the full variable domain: SAVISQKPSRDICQRGTSLTIQCQVDSQVTMMFWYRQQPGQSLTLIATANQGSEATYESGFVIDKFPISRPNLTFSTLTVSNMSPEDSSIYLCSVERQGSLHFGNGTRLTVT.

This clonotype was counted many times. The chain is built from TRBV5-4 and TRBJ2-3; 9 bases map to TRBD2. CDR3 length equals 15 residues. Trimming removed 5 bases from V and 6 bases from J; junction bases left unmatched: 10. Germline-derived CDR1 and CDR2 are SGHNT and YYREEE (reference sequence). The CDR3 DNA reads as TGTGCCAGCAGGGCCCCGCGGGGGGGCGCGGATACGCAGTATTTT. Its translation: CASRAPRGGADTQYF.

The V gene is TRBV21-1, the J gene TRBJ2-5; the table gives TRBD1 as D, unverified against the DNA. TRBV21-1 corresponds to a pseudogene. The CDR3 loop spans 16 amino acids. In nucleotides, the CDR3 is TGTGCCAGCAGCACTCCGTGGGGGGGAAGTCAAGAGACCCAGTACTTC. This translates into CASSTPWGGSQETQYF.

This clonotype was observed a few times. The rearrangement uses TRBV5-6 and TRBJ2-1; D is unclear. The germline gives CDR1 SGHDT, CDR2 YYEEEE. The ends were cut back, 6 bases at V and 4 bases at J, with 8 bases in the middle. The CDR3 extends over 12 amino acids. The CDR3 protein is CASTRRYNEQFF. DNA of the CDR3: TGTGCCAGCACCCGACGGTACAATGAGCAGTTCTTC. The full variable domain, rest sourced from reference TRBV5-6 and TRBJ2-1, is DAGVTQSPTHLIKTRGQQVTLRCSPKSGHDTVSWYQQALGQGPQFIFQYYEEEERQRGNFPDRFSGHQFPNYSSELNVNALLLGDSALYLCASTRRYNEQFFGPGTRLTVL.

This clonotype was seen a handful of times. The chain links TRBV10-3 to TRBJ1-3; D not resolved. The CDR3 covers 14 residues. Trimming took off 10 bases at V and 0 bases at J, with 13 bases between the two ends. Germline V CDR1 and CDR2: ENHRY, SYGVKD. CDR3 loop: CATLGSSSGNTIYF. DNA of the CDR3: TGTGCCACCCTAGGGAGTAGCTCTGGAAACACCATATATTTT.

The CDR3 region is CSATTSDWGEQFF. The DNA for the CDR3 is TGCAGTGCTACTACTAGCGATTGGGGTGAGCAGTTCTTC. This sequence joins TRBV20-1 and TRBJ2-1, with TRBD2 matching over 7 bases. Germline CDR1 and CDR2: DFQATT and SNEGSKA (reference sequence). The CDR3 is 13 residues long. Trimming cost V 4 bases and J 9 bases; bases outside gene matches: 9.

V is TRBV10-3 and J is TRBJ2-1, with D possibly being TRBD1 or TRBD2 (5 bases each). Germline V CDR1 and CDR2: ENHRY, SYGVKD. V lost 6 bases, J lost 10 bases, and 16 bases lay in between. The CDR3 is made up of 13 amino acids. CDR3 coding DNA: TGTGCCATCAGGGGACGGACCGCCTCCGAGCAGTTCTTC. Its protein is CAIRGRTASEQFF.

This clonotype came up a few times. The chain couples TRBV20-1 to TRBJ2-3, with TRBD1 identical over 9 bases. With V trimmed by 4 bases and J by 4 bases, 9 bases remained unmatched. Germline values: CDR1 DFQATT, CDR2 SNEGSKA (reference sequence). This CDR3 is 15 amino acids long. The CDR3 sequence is CSATWPGQGSDTQYF. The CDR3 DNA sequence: TGCAGTGCTACTTGGCCGGGACAGGGTTCAGATACGCAGTATTTT.

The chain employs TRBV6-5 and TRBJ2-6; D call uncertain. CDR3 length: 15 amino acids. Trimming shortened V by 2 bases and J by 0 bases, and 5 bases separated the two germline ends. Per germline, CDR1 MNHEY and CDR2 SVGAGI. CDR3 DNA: TGTGCCAGCAGTTACGGCGGCTCTGGGGCCAACGTCCTGACTTTC. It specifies CASSYGGSGANVLTF.